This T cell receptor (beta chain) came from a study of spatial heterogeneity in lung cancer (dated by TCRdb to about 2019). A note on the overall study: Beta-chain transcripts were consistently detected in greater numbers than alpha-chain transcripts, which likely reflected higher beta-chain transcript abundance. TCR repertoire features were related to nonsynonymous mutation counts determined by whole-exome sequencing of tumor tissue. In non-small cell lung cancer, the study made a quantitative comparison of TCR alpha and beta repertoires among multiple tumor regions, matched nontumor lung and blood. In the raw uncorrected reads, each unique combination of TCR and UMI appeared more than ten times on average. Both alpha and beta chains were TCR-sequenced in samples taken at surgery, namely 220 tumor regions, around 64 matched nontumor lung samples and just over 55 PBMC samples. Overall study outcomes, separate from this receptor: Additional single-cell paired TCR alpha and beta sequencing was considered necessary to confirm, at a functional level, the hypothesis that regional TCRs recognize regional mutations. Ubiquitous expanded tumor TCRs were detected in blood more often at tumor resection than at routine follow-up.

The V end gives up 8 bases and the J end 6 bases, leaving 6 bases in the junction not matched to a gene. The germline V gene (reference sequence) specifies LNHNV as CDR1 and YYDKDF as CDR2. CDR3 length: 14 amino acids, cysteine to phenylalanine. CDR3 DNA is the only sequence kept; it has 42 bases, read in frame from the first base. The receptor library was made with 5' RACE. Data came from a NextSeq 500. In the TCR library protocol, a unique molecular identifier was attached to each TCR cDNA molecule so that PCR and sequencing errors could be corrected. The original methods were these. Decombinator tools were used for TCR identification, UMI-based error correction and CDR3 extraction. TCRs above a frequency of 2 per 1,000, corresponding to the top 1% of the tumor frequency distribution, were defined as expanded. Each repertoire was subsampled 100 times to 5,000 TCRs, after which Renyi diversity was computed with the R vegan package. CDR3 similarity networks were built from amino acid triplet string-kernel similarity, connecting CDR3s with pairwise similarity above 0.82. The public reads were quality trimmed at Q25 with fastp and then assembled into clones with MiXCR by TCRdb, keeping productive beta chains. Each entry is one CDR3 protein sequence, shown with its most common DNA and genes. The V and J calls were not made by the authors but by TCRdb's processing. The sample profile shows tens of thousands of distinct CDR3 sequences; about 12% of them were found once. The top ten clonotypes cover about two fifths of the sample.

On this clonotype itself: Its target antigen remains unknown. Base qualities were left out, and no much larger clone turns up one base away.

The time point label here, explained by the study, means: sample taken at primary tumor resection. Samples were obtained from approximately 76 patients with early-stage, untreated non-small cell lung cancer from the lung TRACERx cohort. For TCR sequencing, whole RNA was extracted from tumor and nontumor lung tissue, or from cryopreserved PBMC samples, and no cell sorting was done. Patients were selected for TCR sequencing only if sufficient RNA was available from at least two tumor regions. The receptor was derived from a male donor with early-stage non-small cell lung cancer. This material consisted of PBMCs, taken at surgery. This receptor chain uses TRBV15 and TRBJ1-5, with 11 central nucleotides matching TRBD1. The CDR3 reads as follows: CATPDRGHGQPQHF. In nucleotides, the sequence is TGTGCCACCCCGGACAGGGGGCACGGTCAGCCCCAGCATTTT.